This TCR beta chain derives from a study of cytomegalovirus exposure and HLA in healthy donors. Concerning this clone itself: Its target is unknown.

The PCR employed 60 Vbeta primers together with 13 Jbeta primers. Assay used: immunoSEQ multiplex PCR; TCRdb lists only in-frame clones, some missing. The table has some 170,000 clones, 82% seen once. V dropped 4 bases and J dropped 7 bases, with 17 bases sitting between them. The CDR3 contains 15 residues. Germline CDR1 is SGHRS and CDR2 is YFSETQ. Among the donors, all were healthy bone marrow donors. Though nominally healthy at sampling, donors likely had unrecorded immune exposures. The study's findings and limits: The authors listed 180 or so TCR beta chains as cytomegalovirus-associated. According to reports, the classifier identified cytomegalovirus status with high specificity and sensitivity.

Sequencing input: PBMCs. The chain is built from TRBV5-1 and TRBJ2-2; D might be TRBD1 (5 bases). This TCR was sampled from a girl aged 2 to 10 in good health and CMV-seropositive. CDR3 in DNA: TGCGCCAGCAGCCGACCGACAGCCTTCGGCGGGGAGCTGTTTTTT. It is translated as CASSRPTAFGGELFF.